The 3 T cell receptor beta chains listed next were all sequenced from one sample in a study of CD8 T cells in Susac syndrome. Random hexamers were used to reverse transcribe the RNA input (roughly 0.5 to 1 ug). TCRdb passed the immunoSEQ multiplex PCR reads through MiXCR, listing each CDR3 protein once. The top ten hold about 0.11% of the sample, which has fewer than 300,000 distinct CDR3 sequences, about 85% seen once. The specimen was CD8+ T cells from PBMCs. Receptors were obtained from a human donor with multiple sclerosis.

The chain uses TRBV5-6 and TRBJ1-5; D uncertain. Per germline, CDR1 SGHDT and CDR2 YYEEEE. V was pared by 3 bases and J by 0 bases, with 7 bases between. The CDR3 totals 14 residues. The CDR3 reads CASSWYFSNQPQHF. The CDR3 nucleotides read TGTGCCAGCAGCTGGTATTTTAGCAATCAGCCCCAGCATTTT.

The J gene is TRBJ2-1, the V gene TRBV5-5, with D possibly being TRBD1 or TRBD2 (6 bases each). CDR3 size: 14 residues. Germline CDR1 and CDR2: SGHKS and YYEKEE (reference sequence). The V end lost 8 bases, the J end lost 7 bases, and 19 bases lay between the germline ends. Here the CDR3 reads CASTQAGGRNEQFF. For the CDR3, the DNA is TGTGCCAGTACCCAAGCCGGGGGCAGGAATGAGCAGTTCTTC.

The CDR3 DNA sequence: TGTGCCAGCAGGTGGGATATGGGACTAGCGGGAGCCCTTATCGCCGAGCAGTACTTC. Encoded protein: CASRWDMGLAGALIAEQYF. This chain joins TRBV2 and TRBJ2-7, with 14 bases that match TRBD2. V was clipped by 6 bases and J by 6 bases; unmatched bases: 19. The CDR3 is 19 amino acids. Germline lookup yields CDR1 SNHLY and CDR2 FYNNEI.